The present TCR beta chain was sequenced within a study of metastatic and nonmetastatic thyroid tumors. Study as a whole: Repertoires from malignant and benign thyroid patients were compared across blood and tumor or nodule tissue.

TCRdb re-analyzed the PCR reads using MiXCR. The table records roughly 53,000 clones, approximately 22% of them present only once. This clone occurred many times. The length of the CDR3 is 12 residues. Germline assignment: CDR1 SGDLS and CDR2 YYNGEE. The V end was cut by 5 bases, the J end by 5 bases, with 7 bases between. Not a single patient had been given any form of treatment at any point before undergoing thyroid surgery. Material for sequencing was blood. The rearrangement links TRBV9 to TRBJ2-2; TRBD1 might be the D (6 bases). The source is a female donor with papillary thyroid cancer or a benign thyroid nodule (not recorded which). Some clones in this sample may be carry-over from other donors' samples. This CDR3 is CASSQGTGELFF. The CDR3 DNA reads as TGTGCCAGCAGTCAGGGGACCGGGGAGCTGTTTTTT.